What follows is one TCR beta chain and its context. The protocol was immunoSEQ multiplex PCR, while the TCRdb copy is restricted to in-frame clones and leaves out a portion. The table lists under 250,000 clones, around nine tenths of them singletons, with roughly 3.7% in the top ten. These data originate in a study of blood T cell repertoires in COVID-19. For the study at large: Researchers got acute and convalescent COVID-19 samples from the United States, Italy and Spain. The cDNA or gDNA used as material had been derived from T cells, B-cell-depleted T cells, or PBMCs.

The germline V gene encodes CDR1 KGHSH and CDR2 LQKENI. The CDR3 contains 17 residues. Losses at the gene ends were 0 bases for V and 3 bases for J; bases not matched to a gene: 7. This receptor was obtained from a woman in her 30s who had been exposed to COVID-19. What was sequenced was PBMCs or T cells enriched from blood (not recorded which). This sequence joins TRBV18 and TRBJ1-2; 10 nucleotides align to TRBD1. The CDR3 loop reads CASSPPLGQGPHYGYTF. CDR3 DNA sequence: TGTGCCAGCTCACCACCGTTGGGACAGGGGCCTCACTATGGCTACACCTTC.